These 14 T cell receptor beta chains came from one sample sequenced in a study of blood T cell repertoires in COVID-19 (dated by TCRdb to about 2020). The library came from the immunoSEQ multiplex PCR assay. The table was pulled from immuneACCESS by TCRdb, which kept in-frame rearrangements only. Such tables lose some clones; where checked, under half of the loss comes from unresolved V genes, and the rest has no known cause. Counted in this sample were about 200,000 clones; approximately 94% of them appeared once. The top ten hold roughly 0.76% of the sample. Material: peripheral blood. The receptor set was obtained from a man younger than 45 with COVID-19, enrolled during active disease.

The chain has TRBV4-2 and TRBJ2-2; possible D gene TRBD2, 6 bases. Per the germline V gene, CDR1 is LGHNA and CDR2 is YNFKEQ. CDR3 length: 16 residues. Trimming removed 0 bases at V and 6 bases at J, with 14 bases between. For the CDR3, the DNA is TGTGCCAGCAGCCAAGATTCGCGGAGGGCCGCCGGGGAGCTGTTTTTT. This sequence encodes CASSQDSRRAAGELFF.

Written as DNA, the CDR3 is TGTGCCAGCAGCCAGGGCAGCGGGAACACTGAAGCTTTCTTT. It codes for CASSQGSGNTEAFF. V is TRBV3-1 (or the pseudogene TRBV3-2) and J is TRBJ1-1; D remains unclear. This CDR3 contains 14 residues. Per the germline V gene, CDR1 is LGHDT and CDR2 is YNNKEL (reference sequence). V lost 3 bases, J lost 1 base, and 9 bases lay in between.

In this sample, this clone turned up once. V and J are TRBV5-1 and TRBJ1-2; TRBD1 matches at 7 bases. Germline lookup yields CDR1 SGHRS and CDR2 YFSETQ. The junction had 14 bases not matched to a gene; V was cut back by 4 bases and J by 8 bases. The CDR3 runs 15 residues. CDR3: CASSPLAEGAGGYTF. In DNA, the CDR3 is TGCGCCAGCAGCCCCCTCGCGGAGGGGGCGGGGGGCTACACCTTC. Supplemented by reference TRBV5-1 and TRBJ1-2, the full variable domain reads KAGVTQTPRYLIKTRGQQVTLSCSPISGHRSVSWYQQTPGQGLQFLFEYFSETQRNKGNFPGRFSGRQFSNSRSEMNVSTLELGDSALYLCASSPLAEGAGGYTFGSGTRLTVV.

J is TRBJ2-7 and V is TRBV21-1; the table's D call of TRBD2 was not tested on the DNA. TRBV21-1 is an annotated pseudogene. The CDR3 spans 19 residues. As DNA, the CDR3 is TGTGCCAGCAGCAAAGGCTATGGGACTAGCGGGGGAGACACCTACGAGCAGTACTTC. It yields the protein CASSKGYGTSGGDTYEQYF.

The V call is TRBV7-3, the J call TRBJ2-2; no definite D call. The V and J ends lost 5 bases and 8 bases respectively, with 15 bases between them. The CDR3 contains 14 residues. Germline-derived CDR1 and CDR2 are SGHTA and FQGTGA. CDR3 nucleotide sequence: TGTGCCAGCAGCCGTGACTCGGTACCGGGGGAGCTGTTTTTT. The encoded protein is CASSRDSVPGELFF.

Remarks on this clone: Different DNA sequences within this sample yield the same CDR3. CDR3 nucleotide sequence: TGCGCCAGCAGCCCCGGACAGGGGGGAGAGACCCAGTACTTC. Translated: CASSPGQGGETQYF. This chain joins TRBV5-1 and TRBJ2-5; TRBD1 agrees at 10 bases. V shed 4 bases and J 4 bases; nucleotides not matched to a gene: 4. The CDR3 totals 14 residues. Germline-derived CDR1 and CDR2 are SGHRS and YFSETQ. Filled out from reference TRBV5-1 and TRBJ2-5, the complete variable domain reads KAGVTQTPRYLIKTRGQQVTLSCSPISGHRSVSWYQQTPGQGLQFLFEYFSETQRNKGNFPGRFSGRQFSNSRSEMNVSTLELGDSALYLCASSPGQGGETQYFGPGTRLLVL.

The V gene is TRBV11-2, the J gene TRBJ2-5; D ambiguous. The V and J ends lost 4 bases and 5 bases respectively, with 11 bases between them. The V gene's germline CDR1 is SGHAT and CDR2 FQNNGV. The CDR3 covers 13 residues. CDR3 sequence reads: CASSWAQVETQYF. CDR3 DNA sequence: TGTGCCAGCAGCTGGGCCCAGGTGGAGACCCAGTACTTC.

The chain links TRBV9 to TRBJ1-3; 10 nucleotides match TRBD1. From germline, CDR1 is SGDLS and CDR2 YYNGEE. The CDR3 sequence is 19 residues long. V gave up 4 bases and J gave up 0 bases; unmatched junction bases: 13. This CDR3 reads CASSLKGAGTGVSGNTIYF. CDR3 nucleotide sequence: TGTGCCAGCAGCTTAAAGGGTGCCGGGACAGGGGTCTCTGGAAACACCATATATTTT. Based on the CDR3 plus reference TRBV9 and TRBJ1-3, the full variable domain is DSGVTQTPKHLITATGQRVTLRCSPRSGDLSVYWYQQSLDQGLQFLIQYYNGEERAKGNILERFSAQQFPDLHSELNLSSLELGDSALYFCASSLKGAGTGVSGNTIYFGEGSWLTVV.

This rearrangement joins TRBV9 to TRBJ1-5; possibly TRBD1 for D (5 bases). CDR3 length equals 14 residues. Germline CDR1 reads SGDLS; CDR2 reads YYNGEE. Trimming stripped 3 bases from V and 6 bases from J, with 13 bases between. CDR3 sequence (DNA): TGTGCCAGCAGCGAACAGGCGGGGGGTCAGCCCCAGCATTTT. Translating gives CASSEQAGGQPQHF.

This sequence joins TRBV29-1 and TRBJ1-5, with D perhaps TRBD1 (6 bases). V dropped 4 bases and J dropped 0 bases, with 10 bases sitting between them. CDR1 is SQVTM, CDR2 ANQGSEA, per germline. CDR3 size: 14 residues. CDR3 DNA: TGCAGCGTTGCACAGGGAAATAGCAATCAGCCCCAGCATTTT. Its translation is CSVAQGNSNQPQHF.

This rearrangement joins TRBV7-9 to TRBJ1-1; D is possibly TRBD1 (5 bases). Trimming removed 2 bases from V and 6 bases from J, with 13 bases in between. CDR1 and CDR2 (germline): SEHNR, FQNEAQ (reference sequence). This CDR3 spans 14 amino acids. In DNA form, the CDR3 reads TGTGCCAGCAGCTTAAGGACACCTTTTGCTGAAGCTTTCTTT. Protein sequence: CASSLRTPFAEAFF.

The gene calls are TRBV6-5 and TRBJ2-2; TRBD1 aligns across 11 bases. The CDR3 loop spans 14 amino acids. The ends lost 9 bases at V and 5 bases at J; junction bases unmatched: 5. Germline CDR1 reads MNHEY; CDR2 reads SVGAGI. In DNA form, the CDR3 reads TGTGCCAGTCCGGACAGGGGGCAAACCGGGGAGCTGTTTTTT. This codes for CASPDRGQTGELFF.

This chain uses TRBV6-6 with TRBJ1-1, with a weak D call TRBD1 (5 bases). CDR1 is MNHNY, CDR2 SVGAGI, per germline (reference sequence). The CDR3 consists of 14 residues. Trimming cost V 5 bases and J 1 base, with 11 bases left between them. The DNA of the CDR3 is TGTGCCAGCAGTGAGGTAGGGGCGAACACTGAAGCTTTCTTT. It encodes CASSEVGANTEAFF.

The chain is built from TRBV11-2 and TRBJ1-1; D might be TRBD1 (5 bases). The CDR3 spans 16 residues. CDR1 and CDR2 from the germline V gene are SGHAT and FQNNGV. With 4 bases removed from V and 0 bases from J, the gap between germline ends came to 15 bases. Written as DNA, the CDR3 is TGTGCCAGCAGCTACGGGACTGCCTACATGAACACTGAAGCTTTCTTT. It translates to CASSYGTAYMNTEAFF. Variable domain in full (rest from reference TRBV11-2 and TRBJ1-1): EAGVAQSPRYKIIEKRQSVAFWCNPISGHATLYWYQQILGQGPKLLIQFQNNGVVDDSQLPKDRFSAERLKGVDSTLKIQPAKLEDSAVYLCASSYGTAYMNTEAFFGQGTRLTVV.